This TCR beta chain was sequenced for a study of control samples from healthy donors and cancer patients. Measured with immunoSEQ multiplex PCR; TCRdb has only the in-frame clones, and not every one. This sample has around 96,000 clones; approximately 95% occur once, and the top ten carry 8%. V lost 4 bases and J 0 bases, leaving 10 bases between the germline ends. This CDR3 is built from 15 residues. Germline V gene lookup returns CDR1 SEHNR and CDR2 FQNEAQ (reference sequence). The clonotype originates from a man aged 18 to 30 in good health. The chain links TRBV7-9 to TRBJ2-1; D not resolved. Sequenced sample: blood. In DNA form, the CDR3 reads TGTGCCAGCAGCTCCCGGGCTAGCTCCTACAATGAGCAGTTCTTC. Its protein product is CASSSRASSYNEQFF.